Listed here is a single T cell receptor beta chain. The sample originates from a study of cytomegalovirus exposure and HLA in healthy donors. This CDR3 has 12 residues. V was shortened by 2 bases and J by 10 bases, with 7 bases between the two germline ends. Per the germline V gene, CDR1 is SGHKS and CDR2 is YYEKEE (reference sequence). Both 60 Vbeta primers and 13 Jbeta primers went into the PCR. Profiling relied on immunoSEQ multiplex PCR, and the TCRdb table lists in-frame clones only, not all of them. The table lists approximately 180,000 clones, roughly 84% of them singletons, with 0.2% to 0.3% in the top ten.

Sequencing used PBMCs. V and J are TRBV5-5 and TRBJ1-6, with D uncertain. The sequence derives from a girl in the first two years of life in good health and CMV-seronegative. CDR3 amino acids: CASSLSRSPLHF. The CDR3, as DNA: TGTGCCAGCAGCTTATCTAGGTCACCCCTCCACTTT.